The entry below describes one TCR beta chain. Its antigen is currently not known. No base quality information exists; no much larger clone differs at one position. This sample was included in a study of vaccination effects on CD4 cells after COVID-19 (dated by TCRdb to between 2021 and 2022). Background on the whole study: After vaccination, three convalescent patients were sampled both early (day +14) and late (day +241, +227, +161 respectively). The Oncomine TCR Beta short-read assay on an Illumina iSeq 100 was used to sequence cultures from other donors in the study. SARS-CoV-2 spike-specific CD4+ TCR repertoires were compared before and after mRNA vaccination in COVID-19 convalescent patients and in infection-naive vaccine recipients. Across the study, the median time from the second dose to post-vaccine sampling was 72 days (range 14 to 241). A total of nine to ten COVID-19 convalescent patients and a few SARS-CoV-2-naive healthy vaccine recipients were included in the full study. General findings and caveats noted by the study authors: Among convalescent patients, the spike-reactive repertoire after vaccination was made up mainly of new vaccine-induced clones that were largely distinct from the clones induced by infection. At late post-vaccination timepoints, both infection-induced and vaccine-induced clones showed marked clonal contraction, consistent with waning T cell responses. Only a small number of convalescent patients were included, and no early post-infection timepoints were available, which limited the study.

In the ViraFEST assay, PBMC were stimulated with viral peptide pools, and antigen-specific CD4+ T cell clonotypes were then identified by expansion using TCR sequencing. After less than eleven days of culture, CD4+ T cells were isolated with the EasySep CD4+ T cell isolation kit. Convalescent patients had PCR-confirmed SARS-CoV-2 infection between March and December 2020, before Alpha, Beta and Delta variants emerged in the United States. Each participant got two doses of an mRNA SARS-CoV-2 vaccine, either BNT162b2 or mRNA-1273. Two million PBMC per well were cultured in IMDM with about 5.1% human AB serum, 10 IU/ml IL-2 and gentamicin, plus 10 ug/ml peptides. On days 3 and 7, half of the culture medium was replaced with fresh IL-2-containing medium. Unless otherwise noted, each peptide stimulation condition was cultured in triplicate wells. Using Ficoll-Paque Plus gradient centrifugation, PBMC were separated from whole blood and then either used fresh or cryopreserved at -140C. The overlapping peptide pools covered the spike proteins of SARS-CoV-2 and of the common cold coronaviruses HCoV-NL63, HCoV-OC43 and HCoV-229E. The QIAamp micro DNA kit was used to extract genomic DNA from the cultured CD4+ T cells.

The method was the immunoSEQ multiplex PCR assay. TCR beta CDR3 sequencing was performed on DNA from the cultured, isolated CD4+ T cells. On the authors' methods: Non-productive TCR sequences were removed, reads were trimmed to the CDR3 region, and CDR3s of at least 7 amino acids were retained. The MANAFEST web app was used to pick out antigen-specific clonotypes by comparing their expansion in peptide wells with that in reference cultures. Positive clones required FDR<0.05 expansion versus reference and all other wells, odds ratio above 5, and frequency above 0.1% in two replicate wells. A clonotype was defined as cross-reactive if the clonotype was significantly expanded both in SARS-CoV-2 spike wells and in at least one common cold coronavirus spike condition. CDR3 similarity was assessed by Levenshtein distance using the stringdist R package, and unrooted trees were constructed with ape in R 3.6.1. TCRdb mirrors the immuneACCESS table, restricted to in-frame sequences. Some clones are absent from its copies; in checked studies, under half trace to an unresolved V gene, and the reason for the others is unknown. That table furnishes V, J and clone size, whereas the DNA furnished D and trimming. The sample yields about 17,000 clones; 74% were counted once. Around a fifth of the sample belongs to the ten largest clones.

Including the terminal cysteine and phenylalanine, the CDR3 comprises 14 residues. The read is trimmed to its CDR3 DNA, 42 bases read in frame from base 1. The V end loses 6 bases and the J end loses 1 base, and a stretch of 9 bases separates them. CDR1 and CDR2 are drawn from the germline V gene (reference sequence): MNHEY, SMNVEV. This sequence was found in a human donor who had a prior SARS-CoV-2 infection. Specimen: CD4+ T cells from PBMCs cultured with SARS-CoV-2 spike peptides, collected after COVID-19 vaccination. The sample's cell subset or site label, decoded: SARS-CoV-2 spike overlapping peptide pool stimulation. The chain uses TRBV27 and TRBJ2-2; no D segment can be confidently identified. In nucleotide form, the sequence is TGTGCCAGCAGAGTAGGGCGGAACACCGGGGAGCTGTTTTTT. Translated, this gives CASRVGRNTGELFF.